The rows below give T cell receptor beta chains drawn from one sample of a study of T-cell memory formation after mild COVID-19. From the 5' RACE reads, TCRdb called clonotypes with MiXCR, one entry per CDR3 protein. The repertoire has roughly 170,000 distinct CDR3 sequences, around 20% of them found once; the top ten carry 3% to 4.5%. Sequenced input: PBMCs or a T cell subset sorted from them (not recorded which). These TCRs come from a man aged 18 to 29 who had mild COVID-19 (a few samples of this study predate the infection). Cell type and time point are not known. CDR3s include the opening cysteine and the closing phenylalanine or tryptophan. D genes are given only for firm matches. Expanded clones get a size class; other rows say once, few or many, or leave the size out.

d_gene,abundance,v_gene,j_gene,CDR3nt,CDR3aa
NA,NA,TRBV11-2,TRBJ2-7,TGTGCCAGCATAATACAGGGCTCGATCGAGCAGTACTTC,CASIIQGSIEQYF
NA,few,TRBV3-1,TRBJ2-3,TGTGCCAGCAGCCAAGACACCAGTAGAACAGATACGCAGTATTTT,CASSQDTSRTDTQYF
NA,many,TRBV7-2,TRBJ1-2,TGTGCCAGCAGCTTTTCGCAGTCCTATGGCTACACCTTC,CASSFSQSYGYTF
TRBD2,many,TRBV7-2,TRBJ2-1,TGTGCCAGCAGCTTAGGCCTAGCGGGCAGGAATGAGCAGTTCTTC,CASSLGLAGRNEQFF
NA,many,TRBV4-3,TRBJ1-1,TGCGCCACATGGAACACTGAAGCTTTCTTT,CATWNTEAFF
NA,many,TRBV7-2,TRBJ2-4,TGTGCCAGCAGCCCGCACTCCGGGAATTCGGGCAAAAACATTCAGTACTTC,CASSPHSGNSGKNIQYF
TRBD1,NA,TRBV5-1,TRBJ1-1,TGCGCCAGCAGCTCGTCGGACAGGGCTGAAGCTTTCTTT,CASSSSDRAEAFF
NA,NA,TRBV5-4,TRBJ1-1,TGTGCCAGCAGCTTGGGTCAGGGGAGGGCCACTGAAGCTTTCTTT,CASSLGQGRATEAFF
NA,many,TRBV7-9,TRBJ1-2,TGTGCCAGCCACTCGAGGGCGACTTATGGCTACACCTTC,CASHSRATYGYTF
TRBD2,many,TRBV4-3,TRBJ2-3,TGCGCCAGCAGCCAAGATCTTTGGACTAGCGGGGGGGCGCGCACAGATACGCAGTATTTT,CASSQDLWTSGGARTDTQYF
NA,few,TRBV4-1,TRBJ1-3,TGCGCCAGCAGCTTAGCCGGGAGGGGACGTGGAAACACCATATATTTT,CASSLAGRGRGNTIYF
NA,NA,TRBV28,TRBJ1-2,TGTGCCAGTAGCTACAGGGATGCTGGCTACACCTTC,CASSYRDAGYTF
NA,many,TRBV5-1,TRBJ1-2,TGCGCCAGCAGCTTGGGAGGCAGACTCTATGGCTACACCTTC,CASSLGGRLYGYTF
TRBD2,few,TRBV9,TRBJ2-5,TGTGCCAGCAGCGTATTGGGTAGCGGGGGGTCAGAGACCCAGTACTTC,CASSVLGSGGSETQYF
TRBD1,NA,TRBV18,TRBJ2-5,TGTGCCAGCTCACCGGGACAGGTCATCGAGACCCAGTACTTC,CASSPGQVIETQYF
TRBD2,NA,TRBV18,TRBJ2-3,TGTGCCAGCTCACCACAGCGGGGGCACACCACAGATACGCAGTATTTT,CASSPQRGHTTDTQYF
NA,NA,TRBV6-2/TRBV6-3,TRBJ2-1,TGTGCCAGCAGTTACTCGGGGACATCCGCCATTTACAATGAGCAGTTCTTC,CASSYSGTSAIYNEQFF
NA,NA,TRBV6-6,TRBJ2-5,TGTGCCAGCAGAAGCCAGCAAGAGACCCAGTACTTC,CASRSQQETQYF
TRBD1,NA,TRBV10-3,TRBJ1-2,TGTGCCATCAGTGAGCCTAAGACAGGGAACGGCTACACCTTC,CAISEPKTGNGYTF
TRBD2,NA,TRBV5-1,TRBJ2-3,TGCGCCAGCAGCTTGGGGGGGACTAGCGGAGGCACAGATACGCAGTATTTT,CASSLGGTSGGTDTQYF
NA,NA,TRBV5-1,TRBJ2-3,TGCGCCAGCAGCGGGGACTCCGCCTCAGATACGCAGTATTTT,CASSGDSASDTQYF
TRBD2,NA,TRBV20-1,TRBJ2-5,TGCAGTGTCACCCCCCTAGCGGGGCAAGAGACCCAGTACTTC,CSVTPLAGQETQYF
TRBD2,NA,TRBV7-2,TRBJ2-3,TGTGCCAGCAGCTTACGTTGGGCTAGCGGTTCAACGCCTCGCACAGATACGCAGTATTTT,CASSLRWASGSTPRTDTQYF
TRBD1,NA,TRBV5-6,TRBJ1-4,TGTGCCAGCAGCTCAACAGGGACAGGCCGGATCGCAACTAATGAAAAACTGTTTTTT,CASSSTGTGRIATNEKLFF
NA,few,TRBV5-1,TRBJ2-7,TGCGCCAGCAGCTCCCGGGACAATCCCTACGAGCAGTACTTC,CASSSRDNPYEQYF
TRBD2,NA,TRBV7-2,TRBJ2-5,TGTGCCAGCAGCCGAGTGGGGGGGTACCAAGAGACCCAGTACTTC,CASSRVGGYQETQYF
NA,few,TRBV7-2,TRBJ1-5,TGTGCCAGCAGCTTAGTAGCACAGGCAAAATGGGCCCAGCATTTT,CASSLVAQAKWAQHF